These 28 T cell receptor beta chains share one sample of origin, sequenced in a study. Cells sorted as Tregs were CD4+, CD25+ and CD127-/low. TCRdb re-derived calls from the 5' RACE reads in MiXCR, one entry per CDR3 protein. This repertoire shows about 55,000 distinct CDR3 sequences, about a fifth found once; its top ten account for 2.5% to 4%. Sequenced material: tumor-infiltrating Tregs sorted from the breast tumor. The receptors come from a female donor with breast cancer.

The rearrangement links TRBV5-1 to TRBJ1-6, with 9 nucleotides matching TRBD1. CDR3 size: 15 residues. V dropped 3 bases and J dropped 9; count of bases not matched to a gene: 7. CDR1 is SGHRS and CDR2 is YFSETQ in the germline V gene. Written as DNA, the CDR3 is TGCGCCAGCAGCTGGGGGACAGGGAGTTTTTCACCCCTCCACTTT. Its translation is CASSWGTGSFSPLHF.

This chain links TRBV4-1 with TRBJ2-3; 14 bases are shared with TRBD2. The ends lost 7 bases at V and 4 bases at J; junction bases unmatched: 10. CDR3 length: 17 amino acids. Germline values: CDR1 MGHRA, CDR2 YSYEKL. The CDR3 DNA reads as TGCGCCAGCACCAGCCCGAGACTAGCGGGAGGGCCAGATACGCAGTATTTT. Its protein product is CASTSPRLAGGPDTQYF.

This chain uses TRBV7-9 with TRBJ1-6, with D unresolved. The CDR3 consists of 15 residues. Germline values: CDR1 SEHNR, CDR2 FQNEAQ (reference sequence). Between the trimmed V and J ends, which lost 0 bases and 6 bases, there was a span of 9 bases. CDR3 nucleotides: TGTGCCAGCAGCTTAGCTGGGGAACCTAATTCACCCCTCCACTTT. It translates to CASSLAGEPNSPLHF.

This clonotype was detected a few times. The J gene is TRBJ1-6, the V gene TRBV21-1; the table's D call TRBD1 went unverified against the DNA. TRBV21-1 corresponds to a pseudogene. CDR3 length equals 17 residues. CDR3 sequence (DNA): TGTGCCAGCAGCAAGGGACCGTCGAGCTCCTATAATTCACCCCTCCACTTT. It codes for CASSKGPSSSYNSPLHF.

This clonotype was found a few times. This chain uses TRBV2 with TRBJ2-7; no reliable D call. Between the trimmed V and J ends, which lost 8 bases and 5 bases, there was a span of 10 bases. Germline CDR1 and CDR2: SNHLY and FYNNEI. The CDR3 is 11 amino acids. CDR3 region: CASGGSDEQYF. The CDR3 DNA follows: TGTGCCAGCGGTGGAAGTGACGAGCAGTACTTC.

CDR3 sequence (DNA): TGTGCCAGCAGTTCCAGGACAGGAGGTCTGGTAGTCCCCGAGCAGTACTTC. Its protein is CASSSRTGGLVVPEQYF. The chain joins TRBV28 to TRBJ2-7; 7 nucleotides agree with TRBD1. The CDR3 covers 17 residues. With 4 bases clipped from V and 6 bases from J, the junction kept 18 bases outside the gene matches. CDR1 and CDR2 (germline): MDHEN, SYDVKM. Full variable domain (rest looked up from reference TRBV28 and TRBJ2-7): DVKVTQSSRYLVKRTGEKVFLECVQDMDHENMFWYRQDPGLGLRLIYFSYDVKMKEKGDIPEGYSVSREKKERFSLILESASTNQTSMYLCASSSRTGGLVVPEQYFGPGTRLTVT.

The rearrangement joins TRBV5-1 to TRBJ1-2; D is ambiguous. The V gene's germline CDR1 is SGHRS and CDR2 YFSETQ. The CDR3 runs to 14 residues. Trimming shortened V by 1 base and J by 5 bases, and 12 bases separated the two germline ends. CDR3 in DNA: TGCGCCAGCAGCTTGACGGACGGAGGATATGGCTACACCTTC. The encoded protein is CASSLTDGGYGYTF.

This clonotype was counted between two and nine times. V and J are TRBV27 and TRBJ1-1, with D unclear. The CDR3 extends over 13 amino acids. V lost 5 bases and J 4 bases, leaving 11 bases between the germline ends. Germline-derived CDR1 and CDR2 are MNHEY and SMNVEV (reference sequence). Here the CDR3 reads CASSPLIGTEAFF. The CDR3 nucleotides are TGTGCCAGCAGTCCACTTATCGGCACTGAAGCTTTCTTT.

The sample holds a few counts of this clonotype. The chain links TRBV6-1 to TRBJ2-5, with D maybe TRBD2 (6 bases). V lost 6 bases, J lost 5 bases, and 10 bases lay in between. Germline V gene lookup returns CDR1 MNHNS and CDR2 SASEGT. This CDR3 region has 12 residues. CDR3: CASRAGRETQYF. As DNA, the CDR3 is TGTGCCAGCAGAGCAGGGAGGGAGACCCAGTACTTC.

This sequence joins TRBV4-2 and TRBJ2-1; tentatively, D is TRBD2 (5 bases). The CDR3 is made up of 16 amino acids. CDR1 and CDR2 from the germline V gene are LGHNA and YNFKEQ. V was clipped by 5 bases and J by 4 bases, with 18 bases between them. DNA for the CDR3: TGTGCCAGCAGCGGGCGGAGAGCGGCAGCTTACAATGAGCAGTTCTTC. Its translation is CASSGRRAAAYNEQFF.

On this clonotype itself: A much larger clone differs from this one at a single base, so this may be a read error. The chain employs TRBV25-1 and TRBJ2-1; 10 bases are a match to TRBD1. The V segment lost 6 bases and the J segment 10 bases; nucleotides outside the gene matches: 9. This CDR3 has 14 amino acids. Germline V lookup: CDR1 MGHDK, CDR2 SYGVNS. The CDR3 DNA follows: TGTGCCAGCAGATCCGGGACAGGGGTCTACGAGCAGTTCTTC. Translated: CASRSGTGVYEQFF. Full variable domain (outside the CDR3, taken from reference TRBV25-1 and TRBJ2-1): EADIYQTPRYLVIGTGKKITLECSQTMGHDKMYWYQQDPGMELHLIHYSYGVNSTEKGDLSSESTVSRIRTEHFPLTLESARPSHTSQYLCASRSGTGVYEQFFGPGTRLTVL.

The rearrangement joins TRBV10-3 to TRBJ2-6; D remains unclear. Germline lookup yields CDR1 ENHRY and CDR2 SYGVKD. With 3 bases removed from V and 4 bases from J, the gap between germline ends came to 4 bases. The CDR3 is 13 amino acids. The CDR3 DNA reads TGTGCCATCAGTGATAACGGGGCCAACGTCCTGACTTTC. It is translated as CAISDNGANVLTF.

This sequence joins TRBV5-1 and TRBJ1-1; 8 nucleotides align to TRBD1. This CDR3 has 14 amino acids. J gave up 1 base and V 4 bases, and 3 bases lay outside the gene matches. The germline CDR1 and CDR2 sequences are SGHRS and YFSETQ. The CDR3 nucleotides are TGCGCCAGCAGCGTGGGACAGGAGAACACTGAAGCTTTCTTT. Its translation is CASSVGQENTEAFF.

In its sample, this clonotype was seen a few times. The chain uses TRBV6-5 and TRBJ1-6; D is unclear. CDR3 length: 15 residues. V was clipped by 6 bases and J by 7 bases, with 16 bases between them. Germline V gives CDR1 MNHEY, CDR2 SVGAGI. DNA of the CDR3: TGTGCCAGCAGCCAAAGCGACGCTGAAAATTCACCCCTCCACTTT. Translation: CASSQSDAENSPLHF.

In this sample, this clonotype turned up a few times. CDR3 bases: TGTGCCAGCAGCTTCACAGGGGCCACCGGGGAGCTGTTTTTT. Translating gives CASSFTGATGELFF. The chain employs TRBV7-2 and TRBJ2-2; 7 bases line up with TRBD1. V gave up 3 bases and J gave up 4 bases; unmatched junction bases: 2. Germline values: CDR1 SGHTA, CDR2 FQGNSA. CDR3 length: 14 residues.

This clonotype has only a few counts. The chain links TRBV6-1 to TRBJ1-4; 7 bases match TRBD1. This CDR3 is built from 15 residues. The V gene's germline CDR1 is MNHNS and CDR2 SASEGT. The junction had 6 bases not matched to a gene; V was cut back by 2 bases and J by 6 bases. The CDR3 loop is CASSESRGSDEKLFF. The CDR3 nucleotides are TGTGCCAGCAGTGAATCCAGGGGGTCGGATGAAAAACTGTTTTTT.

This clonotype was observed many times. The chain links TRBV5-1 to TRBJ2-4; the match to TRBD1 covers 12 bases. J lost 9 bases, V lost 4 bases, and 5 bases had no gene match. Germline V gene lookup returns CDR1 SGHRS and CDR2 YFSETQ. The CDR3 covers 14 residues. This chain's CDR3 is CASSTGTGGTIQYF. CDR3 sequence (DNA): TGCGCCAGCAGCACTGGGACAGGGGGCACCATTCAGTACTTC.

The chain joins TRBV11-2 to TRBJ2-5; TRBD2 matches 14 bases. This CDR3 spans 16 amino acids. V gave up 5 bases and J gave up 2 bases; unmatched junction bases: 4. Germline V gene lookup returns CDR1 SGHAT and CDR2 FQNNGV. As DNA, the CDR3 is TGTGCCAGCAGCCGAGGGACTAGCGGGGGTCAAGAGACCCAGTACTTC. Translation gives CASSRGTSGGQETQYF.

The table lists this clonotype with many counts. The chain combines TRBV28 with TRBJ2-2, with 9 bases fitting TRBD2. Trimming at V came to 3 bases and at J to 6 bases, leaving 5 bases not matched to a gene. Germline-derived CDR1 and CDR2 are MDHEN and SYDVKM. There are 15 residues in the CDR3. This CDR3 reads CASSFRSGRAGELFF. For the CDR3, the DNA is TGTGCCAGCAGTTTTCGTAGCGGGAGAGCCGGGGAGCTGTTTTTT.

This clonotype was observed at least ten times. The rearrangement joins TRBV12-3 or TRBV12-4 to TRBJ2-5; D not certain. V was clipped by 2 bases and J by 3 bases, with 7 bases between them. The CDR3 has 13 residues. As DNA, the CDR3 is TGTGCCAGCAGTTTATTCAGGAAAGAGACCCAGTACTTC. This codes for CASSLFRKETQYF.

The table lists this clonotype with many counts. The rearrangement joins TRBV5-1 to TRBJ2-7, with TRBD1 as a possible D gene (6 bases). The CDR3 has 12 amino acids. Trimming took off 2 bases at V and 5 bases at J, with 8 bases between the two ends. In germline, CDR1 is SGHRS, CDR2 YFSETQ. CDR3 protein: CASSFSGDEQYF. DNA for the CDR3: TGCGCCAGCAGCTTCTCAGGGGACGAGCAGTACTTC.

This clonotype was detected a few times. The CDR3 spells CSAVRTSGNGETQYF. The CDR3 DNA follows: TGCAGTGCTGTACGGACTAGCGGGAACGGGGAGACCCAGTACTTC. The chain links TRBV20-1 to TRBJ2-5; TRBD2 agrees at 12 bases. CDR1 and CDR2 (germline): DFQATT, SNEGSKA (reference sequence). J gave up 5 bases and V 5 bases, and 9 bases lay outside the gene matches. CDR3 length equals 15 residues.

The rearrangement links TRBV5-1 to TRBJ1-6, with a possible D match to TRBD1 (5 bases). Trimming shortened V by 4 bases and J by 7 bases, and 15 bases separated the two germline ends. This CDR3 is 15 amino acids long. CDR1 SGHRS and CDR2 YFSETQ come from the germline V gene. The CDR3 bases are TGCGCCAGCAGCCTGGGGTCCAGGGACAATTCACCCCTCCACTTT. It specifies CASSLGSRDNSPLHF.

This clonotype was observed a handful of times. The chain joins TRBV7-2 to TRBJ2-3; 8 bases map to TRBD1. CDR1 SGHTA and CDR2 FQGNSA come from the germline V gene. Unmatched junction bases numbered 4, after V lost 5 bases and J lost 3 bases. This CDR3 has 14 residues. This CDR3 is CASSPDRVTDTQYF. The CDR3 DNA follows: TGTGCCAGCAGCCCGGACAGGGTGACAGATACGCAGTATTTT.

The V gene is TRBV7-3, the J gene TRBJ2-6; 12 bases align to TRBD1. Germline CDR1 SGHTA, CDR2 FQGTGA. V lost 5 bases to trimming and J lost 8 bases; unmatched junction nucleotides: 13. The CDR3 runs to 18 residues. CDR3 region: CASSPYGTGGAGTNVLTF. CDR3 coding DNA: TGTGCCAGCAGCCCTTACGGGACAGGGGGCGCCGGGACCAACGTCCTGACTTTC.

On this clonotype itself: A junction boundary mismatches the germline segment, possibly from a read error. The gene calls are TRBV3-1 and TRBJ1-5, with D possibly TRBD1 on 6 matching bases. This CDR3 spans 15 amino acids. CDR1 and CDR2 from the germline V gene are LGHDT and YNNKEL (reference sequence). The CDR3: CASSQTRQAGQPRHF. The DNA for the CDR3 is TGTGCCAGCAGCCAAACAAGACAGGCGGGTCAGCCCCGGCATTTT.

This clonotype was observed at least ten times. This CDR3 is CASSPLNRGHEQYF. CDR3 coding DNA: TGTGCCAGCAGTCCTCTTAACAGGGGCCACGAGCAGTACTTC. The rearrangement links TRBV6-1 to TRBJ2-7; TRBD1 matches at 7 bases. The CDR3 is 14 amino acids. V shed 5 bases and J 5 bases; nucleotides not matched to a gene: 9. CDR1 is MNHNS, CDR2 SASEGT, per germline.

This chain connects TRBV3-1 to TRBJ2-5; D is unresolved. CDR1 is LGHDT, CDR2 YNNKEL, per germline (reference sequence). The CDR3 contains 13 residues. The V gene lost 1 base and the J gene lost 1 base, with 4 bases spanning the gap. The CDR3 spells CASSQGFQETQYF. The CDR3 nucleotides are TGTGCCAGCAGCCAAGGTTTCCAAGAGACCCAGTACTTC.